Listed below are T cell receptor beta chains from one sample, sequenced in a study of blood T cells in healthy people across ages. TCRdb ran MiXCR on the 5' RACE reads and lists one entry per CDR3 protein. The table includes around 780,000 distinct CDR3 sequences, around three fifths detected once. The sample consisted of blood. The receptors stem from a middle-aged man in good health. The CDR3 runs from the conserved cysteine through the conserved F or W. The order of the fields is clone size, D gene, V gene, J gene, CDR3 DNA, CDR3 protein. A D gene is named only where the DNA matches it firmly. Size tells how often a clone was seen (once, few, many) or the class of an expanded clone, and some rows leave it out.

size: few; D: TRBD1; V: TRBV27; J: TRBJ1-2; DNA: TGTGCCAGCAGTTGGTCAGGGGGCTCTGGCTATGGCTACACCTTC; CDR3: CASSWSGGSGYGYTF
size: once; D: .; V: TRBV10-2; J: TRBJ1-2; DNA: TGCGCCAGCACCCCACGGGGGACTGGGAATGGCTACACCTTC; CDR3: CASTPRGTGNGYTF
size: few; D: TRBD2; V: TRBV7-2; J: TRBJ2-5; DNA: TGTGCCAGCAGCTTAGTTCGACTAGCGGGAGGGCCGCAGTACTTC; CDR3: CASSLVRLAGGPQYF
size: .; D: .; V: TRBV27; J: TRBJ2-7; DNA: TGTGCCAGCAGTTTAGGTCGGTTAAGGGCGGCCGAGCAGTACTTC; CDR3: CASSLGRLRAAEQYF
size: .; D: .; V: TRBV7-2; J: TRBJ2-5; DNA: TGTGCCAGCAGCCCACCAAACAGAGAGCAGTACTTC; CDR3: CASSPPNREQYF
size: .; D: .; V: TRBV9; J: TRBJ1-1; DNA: TGTGCCAGCAGCGACAACCCCCTGGAAGCTTTCTTT; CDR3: CASSDNPLEAFF
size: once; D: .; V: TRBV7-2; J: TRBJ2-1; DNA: TGTGCCAGCAGCTCTCCGGGACTCAGGCAGTTCTTC; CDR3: CASSSPGLRQFF
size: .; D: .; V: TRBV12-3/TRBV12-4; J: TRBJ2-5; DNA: TGTGCCAGCAGTCCTAACGGGGAGACCCAGTACTTC; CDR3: CASSPNGETQYF
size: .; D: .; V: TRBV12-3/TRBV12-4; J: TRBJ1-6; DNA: TGTGCCAGCAGCCAAAGGAACACTTCACCCCTCCACTTT; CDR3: CASSQRNTSPLHF
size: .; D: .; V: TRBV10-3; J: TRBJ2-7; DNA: TGTGCCGGTCCCGCGACTAGTTACGAGCAGTACTTC; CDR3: CAGPATSYEQYF
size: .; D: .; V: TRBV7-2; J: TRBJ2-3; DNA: TGTGCCTGCAGCGTAGATCGGGCCGATACGCAGTATTTT; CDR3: CACSVDRADTQYF
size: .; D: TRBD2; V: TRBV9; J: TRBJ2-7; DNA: TGTGCCAGCAGCGTAGCAGCGGGATATCGCTACAATGAGCAGTACTTC; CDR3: CASSVAAGYRYNEQYF
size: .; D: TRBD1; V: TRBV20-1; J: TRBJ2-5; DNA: TGCAGTGCTTTCCTGGGACAGCACCTCCAGACCCAGTACTTC; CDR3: CSAFLGQHLQTQYF
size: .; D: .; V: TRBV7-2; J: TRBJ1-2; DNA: TGTGCCAGCAGCTCGGGGCCCGGTCAAGGGAATTACTACACCTTC; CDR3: CASSSGPGQGNYYTF
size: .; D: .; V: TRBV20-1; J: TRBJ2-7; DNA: TGCAGTGCTAGAGATCCCGACAGCACAGAGCAGTACTTC; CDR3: CSARDPDSTEQYF
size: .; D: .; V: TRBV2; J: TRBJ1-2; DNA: TGTGACAGCAGCCCTACAGGGAACTATGGCTACACCTTC; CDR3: CDSSPTGNYGYTF
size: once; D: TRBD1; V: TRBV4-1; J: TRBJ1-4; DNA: TGCGCCAGCAGCCAAGATTTAGGACAGGGACGAGAAAAACTGTTTTTT; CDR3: CASSQDLGQGREKLFF
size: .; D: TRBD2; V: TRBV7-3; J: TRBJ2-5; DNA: TGTGTCAGCAGCTTAATGGGTCTAGCGGCCTCGGAGACCCAGTACTTC; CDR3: CVSSLMGLAASETQYF
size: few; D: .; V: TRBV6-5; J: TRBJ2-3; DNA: TGTGCCAGCAGTTACGGTGGGAAGGTTGGGGATACGCAGTATTTT; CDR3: CASSYGGKVGDTQYF
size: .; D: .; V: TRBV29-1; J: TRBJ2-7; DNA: TGCAGCGTTGAAACTTGGGAAAGGGGCTACGAGCAGTACTTC; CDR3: CSVETWERGYEQYF
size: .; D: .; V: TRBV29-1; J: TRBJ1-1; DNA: TGCAGCGTTGAATCGACACAGCGGACACTCGCTGAAGCTTACTTT; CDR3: CSVESTQRTLAEAYF
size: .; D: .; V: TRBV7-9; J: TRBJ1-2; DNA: TGTGCCAGCAGCTTAGTCCCCGGGACAAACTATGGCTACACCTTC; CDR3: CASSLVPGTNYGYTF
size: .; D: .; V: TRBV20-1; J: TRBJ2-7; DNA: TGCGCAGTTCCTCCTAGACAGGACCGGTACGAGCAGTACTTC; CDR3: CAVPPRQDRYEQYF